Below, 19 T cell receptor beta chains from the same sample are listed, as sequenced in a study of blood T cells in healthy people across ages. A second PCR of about 7 to 11 cycles used a sample-barcoded 5' primer and a J-beta primer mix. MiXCR, run by TCRdb on the 5' RACE reads, gives a single entry per CDR3 protein. The profile covers 980,000 or so distinct CDR3 sequences, with around 46% appearing a single time and 13% taken by the ten largest. The sequenced material came from blood. These receptors originate from a young man in good health.

This chain links TRBV3-1 with TRBJ1-6; perhaps TRBD1 as D (5 bases). Trimming left V 1 base short and J 13 bases short, with 14 bases between. Germline V gene lookup returns CDR1 LGHDT and CDR2 YNNKEL (reference sequence). The CDR3 has 14 amino acids. The CDR3 DNA follows: TGTGCCAGCAGCCAAGCAGGGAAAAACAGTCCCCTCCACTTT. Translated, it gives CASSQAGKNSPLHF. The full variable domain, rest sourced from reference TRBV3-1 and TRBJ1-6, is DTAVSQTPKYLVTQMGNDKSIKCEQNLGHDTMYWYKQDSKKFLKIMFSYNNKELIINETVPNRFSPKSPDKAHLNLHINSLELGDSAVYFCASSQAGKNSPLHFGNGTRLTVT.

The chain couples TRBV20-1 to TRBJ1-1, with unresolved D. From germline, CDR1 is DFQATT and CDR2 SNEGSKA (reference sequence). The length of the CDR3 is 14 residues. The V end lost 0 bases, the J end lost 0 bases, and 8 bases lay between the germline ends. The CDR3 here is CSARDSLLNTEAFF. CDR3 DNA sequence: TGCAGTGCTAGAGATTCTCTCCTGAACACTGAAGCTTTCTTT.

The gene calls are TRBV7-2 and TRBJ1-4; D unclear. The CDR3 totals 12 residues. Germline V gene sequence: CDR1 SGHTA, CDR2 FQGNSA. The V and J ends lost 3 bases and 12 bases respectively, with 11 bases between them. As DNA, the CDR3 is TGTGCCAGCAGCTTTCGTGGTACAGAACTGTTTTTT. Translating it yields CASSFRGTELFF.

In the case of this clonotype: The junction departs from germline at one end; a sequencing error may be responsible. This sequence joins TRBV7-9 and TRBJ2-1, with D possibly matching TRBD1 (6 bases). Germline CDR1 and CDR2: SEHNR and FQNEAQ (reference sequence). The CDR3 consists of 16 residues. The CDR3 region has the DNA TGCGCCAGCAGCCCCCGGAGCAGGGGAGCAAACAATGAGCAGTTCTTC. It specifies CASSPRSRGANNEQFF.

This clonotype has just one count. The chain employs TRBV12-3 or TRBV12-4 and TRBJ2-6; TRBD2 aligns across 7 bases. CDR3 length equals 17 residues. V was pared by 6 bases and J by 0 bases, with 8 bases of the junction left unmatched. CDR3 residues: CASSLQAGFSGANVLTF. In DNA, the CDR3 is TGTGCCAGCAGCCTACAAGCGGGGTTCTCTGGGGCCAACGTCCTGACTTTC.

CDR3 sequence (DNA): TGTGCCAGCAGCGCAACCGGGACTAGCGGGGGTTTAGGAGATACGCAGTATTTT. Translating it yields CASSATGTSGGLGDTQYF. The chain couples TRBV9 to TRBJ2-3; 14 bases are shared with TRBD2. The germline CDR1 and CDR2 sequences are SGDLS and YYNGEE. The V and J ends lost 3 bases and 5 bases, in that order; junction bases with no gene match: 11. There are 18 residues in the CDR3.

V and J are TRBV2 and TRBJ1-1; possible D gene TRBD1, 5 bases. Trimming shortened V by 5 bases and J by 8 bases, and 9 bases separated the two germline ends. Germline V lookup: CDR1 SNHLY, CDR2 FYNNEI. The CDR3 sequence is 11 residues long. CDR3 in amino acids: CASSLDREAFF. The CDR3 bases are TGTGCCAGCAGTTTAGACAGAGAAGCTTTCTTT.

This clonotype was seen a handful of times. The chain uses TRBV15 and TRBJ2-1; TRBD1 agrees at 11 bases. The V gene's germline CDR1 is LNHNV and CDR2 YYDKDF (reference sequence). The V and J ends lost 4 bases and 7 bases, in that order; junction bases with no gene match: 6. The CDR3 is 15 amino acids. CDR3 in amino acids: CATSKGQGARNEQFF. The CDR3 DNA is TGTGCCACCAGCAAAGGACAGGGGGCAAGGAATGAGCAGTTCTTC.

The chain joins TRBV7-2 to TRBJ2-2; no firm D call. Trimming took off 0 bases at V and 7 bases at J, with 9 bases between the two ends. The CDR3 loop spans 14 amino acids. Looked up from germline, CDR1 is SGHTA and CDR2 is FQGNSA. The CDR3 DNA sequence: TGTGCCAGCAGCTTAGCTTTAGGGTACGGGGAGCTGTTTTTT. Its protein product is CASSLALGYGELFF.

This chain uses TRBV20-1 with TRBJ1-4; D unresolved. The V end lost 0 bases, the J end lost 4 bases, and 15 bases lay between the germline ends. The CDR3 loop spans 16 amino acids. CDR1 is DFQATT and CDR2 is SNEGSKA in the germline V gene (reference sequence). CDR3 residues: CSARDPRVGLNEKLFF. The CDR3 region has the DNA TGCAGTGCTAGAGATCCCCGGGTTGGCCTTAATGAAAAACTGTTTTTT.

The gene calls are TRBV27 and TRBJ2-5; D is unclear. Germline lookup yields CDR1 MNHEY and CDR2 SMNVEV (reference sequence). V shed 5 bases and J shed 1 base, with 14 bases lying between them. The CDR3 totals 15 residues. CDR3: CASSLLGRTQETQYF. Written as DNA, the CDR3 is TGTGCCAGCAGTCTTCTTGGCCGCACCCAAGAGACCCAGTACTTC.

This clonotype has more than one count but fewer than ten. In nucleotides, the CDR3 is TGCAGCGTTGAGGATTCCGGGAGACTTTCCGGTGAGCAGTTCTTC. Amino acids: CSVEDSGRLSGEQFF. This chain joins TRBV29-1 and TRBJ2-1; D may be TRBD2 (6 bases). CDR1 SQVTM and CDR2 ANQGSEA come from the germline V gene. The CDR3 consists of 15 residues. The V end was cut by 3 bases, the J end by 9 bases, with 21 bases between.

This clonotype has just a few counts. The genes are TRBV4-2 and TRBJ2-7; D is undetermined. V gave up 0 bases and J gave up 2 bases, with 20 bases separating them. The CDR3 runs to 18 residues. Germline CDR1 is LGHNA and CDR2 is YNFKEQ. This chain's CDR3 is CASSQDSQRAELTYEQYF. Written as DNA, the CDR3 is TGTGCCAGCAGCCAAGATAGTCAGCGCGCCGAACTTACCTACGAGCAGTACTTC.

The rearrangement joins TRBV29-1 to TRBJ2-7; TRBD2 might be the D (6 bases). The germline V and J ends were trimmed by 1 base and 0 bases, with 10 bases remaining between them. Germline CDR1 reads SQVTM; CDR2 reads ANQGSEA. CDR3 length equals 14 residues. This chain's CDR3 is CSVEGGDSSYEQYF. The CDR3 DNA sequence: TGCAGCGTTGAAGGGGGGGATAGCTCCTACGAGCAGTACTTC.

The table lists this clonotype with a few counts. The V and J genes are TRBV14 and TRBJ2-1; no reliable D call. The germline CDR1 and CDR2 sequences are SGHDN and FVKESK. The V end was cut by 1 base, the J end by 5 bases, with 12 bases between. CDR3 length equals 15 residues. The CDR3 DNA sequence: TGTGCCAGCAGCCAAGGAAGATTTGGCGACAATGAGCAGTTCTTC. It yields the protein CASSQGRFGDNEQFF.

V usage is TRBV12-3 or TRBV12-4 and J usage is TRBJ1-2; perhaps TRBD1 as D (5 bases). Trimming took off 6 bases at V and 8 bases at J, with 19 bases between the two ends. This CDR3 contains 14 residues. The CDR3 protein is CASSLHRGQGGYTF. Written as DNA, the CDR3 is TGTGCCAGCAGCCTTCACCGGGGTCAGGGAGGCTACACCTTC.

This clonotype came up many times. V and J are TRBV4-2 and TRBJ2-3; 10 bases agree with TRBD1. The CDR3 spans 17 residues. After removal of 5 bases from V and 4 bases from J, the junction contained 12 bases not matched to a gene. The germline CDR1 and CDR2 sequences are LGHNA and YNFKEQ. In DNA, the CDR3 is TGTGCCAGCAGCAGTCGATCCGGGACAGGGGTATCAGATACGCAGTATTTT. The encoded protein is CASSSRSGTGVSDTQYF.

The chain combines TRBV7-8 with TRBJ1-2, with 8 nucleotides matching TRBD1. The trim removed 5 bases at V and 8 bases at J, leaving 4 bases unmatched. The germline CDR1 and CDR2 sequences are SGHVS and FQNEAQ. The CDR3 is made up of 12 amino acids. CDR3 loop: CASSSDRGGYTF. The CDR3 coding sequence is TGTGCCAGCAGCAGCGACAGGGGCGGCTACACCTTC.

The chain couples TRBV12-3 or TRBV12-4 to TRBJ1-3, with D hard to call. The germline V and J ends were trimmed by 5 bases and 0 bases, with 11 bases remaining between them. CDR3 length equals 15 residues. The CDR3 bases are TGTGCCAGCAGTGAGCAACAAATCTCTGGAAACACCATATATTTT. Amino acid sequence: CASSEQQISGNTIYF.